A selection of T cell receptor beta chains follows, all from one sample in a study of Graves' ophthalmopathy and Graves' hyperthyroidism. TCRdb re-derived calls from the multiplex PCR reads in MiXCR, one entry per CDR3 protein. The data hold more than 550,000 distinct CDR3 sequences, with roughly 39% observed a single time. The sequenced sample consisted of peripheral blood. The source is an adult man with Graves' ophthalmopathy. Each CDR3 is given with its conserved first and last residue. The D gene is left open where the match is weak. For some rows the clone size is stated as once, few or many, or as a class when expanded; others skip it.

>TRBV14|TRBD1|many|TRBJ2-7
CASSQGTGGFHEQYF
TGTGCCAGCAGCCAAGGGACAGGGGGCTTTCACGAGCAGTACTTC
>TRBV11-1|-|-|TRBJ2-1
CASSLLGIGEGNEQFF
TGTGCCAGCAGCTTATTAGGTATAGGGGAAGGCAATGAGCAGTTCTTC
>TRBV19|-|-|TRBJ2-5
CASSPTLTGNQPQYF
TGTGCCAGTAGCCCAACCCTAACAGGCAATCAGCCCCAGTACTTC
>TRBV7-6|-|few|TRBJ1-3
CASSQVPVQAAGYSGNTIYF
TGTGCCAGCAGCCAAGTCCCCGTACAGGCGGCAGGATACTCTGGAAACACCATATATTTT
>TRBV12-3/TRBV12-4|-|many|TRBJ1-4
CASSPGHSNEKLFF
TGTGCCAGCAGTCCGGGACACAGTAATGAAAAACTGTTTTTT
>TRBV20-1|-|many|TRBJ2-5
CSARDVTVVETQYF
TGCAGTGCTAGAGATGTAACTGTCGTGGAGACCCAGTACTTC
>TRBV29-1|-|once|TRBJ2-7
CSYTQDVREQYF
TGCAGCTACACCCAAGATGTACGTGAGCAGTACTTC
>TRBV5-8|TRBD2|many|TRBJ2-5
CASRDYGAGGETQYF
TGTGCCAGCAGGGACTACGGCGCGGGGGGAGAGACCCAGTACTTC
>TRBV2|TRBD1|-|TRBJ1-1
CASSETGGAFF
TGTGCCAGCAGTGAAACAGGGGGAGCTTTCTTT
>TRBV12-3/TRBV12-4|-|many|TRBJ1-5
CASSFSGGPQHF
TGTGCCAGCAGTTTTAGTGGTGGGCCCCAGCATTTT
>TRBV7-2|-|-|TRBJ2-3
CASSLAGPYTDTQYF
TGTGCCAGCAGCTTAGCGGGGCCTTACACAGATACGCAGTATTTT
>TRBV7-2|TRBD2|-|TRBJ2-7
CASSFPGGGNEQYF
TGTGCCAGCAGCTTCCCGGGGGGAGGGAATGAGCAGTACTTC
>TRBV19|-|-|TRBJ2-6
CASSTTTGSGANVLTF
TGTGCCAGTAGTACCACCACAGGGTCCGGGGCCAACGTCCTGACTTTC
>TRBV10-2|-|many|TRBJ1-6
CASSDVGNSPLHF
TGCGCCAGCAGTGACGTTGGTAATTCACCCCTCCACTTT
>TRBV6-2/TRBV6-3|-|-|TRBJ2-7
CASSSLTTGYEQYF
TGTGCCAGCAGTTCGTTGACTACGGGGTACGAGCAGTACTTC
>TRBV19|-|few|TRBJ1-5
CASSILNFNQPQHF
TGTGCCAGTAGTATATTGAATTTCAATCAGCCCCAGCATTTT
>TRBV7-2|-|few|TRBJ2-7
CASSPHYGYEQYF
TGTGCCAGCAGCCCTCACTATGGTTACGAGCAGTACTTC
>TRBV29-1|-|few|TRBJ2-3
CSAGTSDTQYF
TGCAGCGCAGGGACCTCAGATACGCAGTATTTT
>TRBV10-3|-|few|TRBJ2-3
CAISEGERVGTDTQYF
TGTGCCATCAGTGAGGGCGAGCGGGTCGGCACAGATACGCAGTATTTT
>TRBV2|-|-|TRBJ1-6
CASRGTTGFSPLHF
TGTGCCAGCAGGGGAACGACAGGCTTCTCTCCCCTCCACTTT
>TRBV10-3|TRBD1|once|TRBJ2-7
CAISDYDRGAYYEQYF
TGTGCCATCAGTGATTACGACAGGGGGGCTTACTACGAGCAGTACTTC
>TRBV27|-|-|TRBJ1-2
CASSPQGWVRGYTF
TGTGCCAGCAGTCCCCAGGGGTGGGTACGGGGCTACACCTTC
>TRBV2|TRBD1|-|TRBJ1-1
CASVGQGSAEAFF
TGTGCCAGCGTGGGACAGGGTTCCGCTGAAGCTTTCTTT
>TRBV25-1|TRBD1|once|TRBJ1-2
CASRTTGTGDPYGYTF
TGTGCCAGCAGGACTACCGGGACAGGGGATCCCTATGGCTACACCTTC
>TRBV5-6|-|many|TRBJ2-5
CASSARGGRGETQYF
TGTGCCAGCAGTGCGAGGGGGGGCCGTGGAGAGACCCAGTACTTC
>TRBV7-9|-|-|TRBJ1-4
CASSFGQGGPSEKLFF
TGTGCCAGCAGCTTCGGGCAGGGAGGGCCTTCAGAGAAACTGTTTTTT
>TRBV5-1|-|-|TRBJ1-1
CASSSRPGNTEAFF
TGCGCCAGCAGCTCCCGGCCAGGGAACACTGAAGCTTTCTTT
>TRBV12-3/TRBV12-4|-|-|TRBJ2-7
CASSFNGYGQYF
TGTGCCAGCAGTTTTAACGGCTACGGGCAGTACTTC
>TRBV6-2/TRBV6-3|-|-|TRBJ2-2
CASSYGKPNTGELFF
TGTGCCAGCAGTTACGGGAAACCAAACACCGGGGAGCTGTTTTTT
>TRBV12-3/TRBV12-4|-|many|TRBJ2-7
CASSGGVTSGEQYF
TGTGCCAGCAGTGGAGGGGTGACTTCCGGCGAGCAGTACTTC
>TRBV30|TRBD1|-|TRBJ1-2
CAWSVQGPGYTF
TGTGCCTGGAGTGTACAGGGGCCTGGCTACACCTTC
>TRBV10-3|-|-|TRBJ2-7
CAISELDEGSGEQYF
TGTGCCATCAGTGAGTTGGACGAGGGGTCTGGCGAGCAGTACTTC
>TRBV7-9|TRBD1|-|TRBJ1-5
CASSLLGQGGQPQHF
TGTGCCAGCAGCTTATTAGGCCAGGGGGGTCAGCCCCAGCATTTT
>TRBV2|TRBD1|-|TRBJ1-2
CASTGDRGRYGYTF
TGTGCCAGCACAGGGGACAGGGGTAGATATGGCTACACCTTC
>TRBV9|TRBD1|-|TRBJ1-2
CASRRDRSYGYTF
TGTGCCAGCAGGAGGGACAGGTCCTATGGCTACACCTTC
>TRBV25-1|TRBD1|-|TRBJ2-6
CASSPRQGGSNVLTF
TGTGCCAGCAGCCCACGACAGGGTGGGTCCAACGTCCTGACTTTC
>TRBV20-1|-|few|TRBJ2-2
CSASWTENTGELFF
TGCAGTGCTAGCTGGACAGAGAACACCGGGGAGCTGTTTTTT
>TRBV10-3|-|-|TRBJ1-1
CAVVAGDTEAFF
TGTGCCGTGGTGGCAGGGGACACTGAAGCTTTCTTT
>TRBV9|TRBD2|few|TRBJ2-7
CASSPRTSGRYEQYF
TGTGCCAGCAGCCCTCGGACTAGCGGGAGGTACGAGCAGTACTTC
>TRBV9|-|few|TRBJ2-7
CASSTTGWEEQYF
TGTGCCAGCAGCACAACGGGGTGGGAGGAGCAGTACTTC